The clone carrying this TCR beta chain was counted between two and nine times. Its antigen is not identified. This sample is drawn from a study of beta chain features in type 1 diabetes. On the study more broadly: All of the samples together had 85 million to 140 million sorted cells examined. Study-wide points: Insertions were fewer and deletions more numerous at VDJ junctions in type 1 diabetes patients. PCR could preferentially amplify shorter templates, alike in patients and controls. High TCR expression in some cells could lead to their over-representation in cDNA sequencing.

The study reverse transcribed the entire isolated RNA, so it sequenced expressed TCRB transcripts. Profiling relied on immunoSEQ multiplex PCR, and the TCRdb table lists in-frame clones only, not all of them. The repertoire holds a few hundred thousand clones, with roughly 12% as singletons. V shed 5 bases and J 10 bases; nucleotides not matched to a gene: 9. The CDR3 has 14 residues. Germline CDR1 and CDR2: SGHTA and FQGNSA. J is TRBJ1-4 and V is TRBV7-2, with 8 bases identical to TRBD1. The source material was naive CD4+ T cells from blood. This TCR was recovered from a man aged 18 to 35 in good health. The DNA of the CDR3 is TGTGCCAGCAGCATGGACAGGGTCTCTGGAAAACTGTTTTTT. This translates into CASSMDRVSGKLFF. Using reference TRBV7-2 and TRBJ1-4 for the parts outside the CDR3, the full variable domain is GAGVSQSPSNKVTEKGKDVELRCDPISGHTALYWYRQSLGQGLEFLIYFQGNSAPDKSGLPSDRFSAERTGGSVSTLTIQRTQQEDSAVYLCASSMDRVSGKLFFGSGTQLSVL.